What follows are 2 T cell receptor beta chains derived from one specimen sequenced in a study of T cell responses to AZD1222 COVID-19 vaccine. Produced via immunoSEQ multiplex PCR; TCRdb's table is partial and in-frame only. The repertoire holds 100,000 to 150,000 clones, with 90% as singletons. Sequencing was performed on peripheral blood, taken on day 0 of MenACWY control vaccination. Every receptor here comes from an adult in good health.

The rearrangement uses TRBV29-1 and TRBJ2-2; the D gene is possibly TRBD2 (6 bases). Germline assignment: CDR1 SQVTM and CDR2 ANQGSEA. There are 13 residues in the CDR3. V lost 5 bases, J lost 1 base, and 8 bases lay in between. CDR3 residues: CSVLGGNTGELFF. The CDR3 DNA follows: TGCAGCGTTCTGGGGGGGAACACCGGGGAGCTGTTTTTT.

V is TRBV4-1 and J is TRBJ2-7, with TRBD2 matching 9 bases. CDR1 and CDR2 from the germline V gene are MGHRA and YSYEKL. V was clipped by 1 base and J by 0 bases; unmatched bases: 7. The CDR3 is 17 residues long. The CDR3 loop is CASSQGGSSGVSYEQYV. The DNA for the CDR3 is TGCGCCAGCAGCCAAGGAGGATCTAGCGGGGTCTCCTACGAGCAGTACGTC.